Listed below are T cell receptor beta chains from one sample, sequenced in a study of CD8 T cells in ankylosing spondylitis. TCRdb re-called the 5' RACE reads through MiXCR, storing one row per CDR3 protein. The sample lists 750,000 to 850,000 distinct CDR3 sequences; roughly 12% were seen once. Sequenced input: blood, either unsorted or a sorted T cell fraction (not recorded which). The origin of the receptors is a male donor with ankylosing spondylitis. CDR3s include the opening cysteine and the closing phenylalanine or tryptophan. Fields, in order: V gene, clone size, D gene, J gene, CDR3 protein, CDR3 DNA. A D gene is named only where the DNA matches it firmly. Only part of the rows carry a size: once, few, many, or a class if the clone is expanded.

v_call: TRBV7-2
clone_size: -
d_call: TRBD2
j_call: TRBJ2-7
cdr3_aa: CASSPRTGGSTSEQYF
cdr3_nt: TGTGCCAGCAGCCCACGCACTGGCGGGAGCACCTCCGAGCAGTACTTC

v_call: TRBV18
clone_size: -
d_call: TRBD1
j_call: TRBJ2-3
cdr3_aa: CASSGDRGRPTQYF
cdr3_nt: TGTGCCAGCTCCGGGGACAGGGGGAGGCCTACGCAGTATTTT

v_call: TRBV9
clone_size: -
d_call: -
j_call: TRBJ1-1
cdr3_aa: CASSFFQGNTEAFF
cdr3_nt: TGTGCCAGCAGCTTCTTTCAGGGGAACACTGAAGCTTTCTTT

v_call: TRBV10-3
clone_size: -
d_call: TRBD2
j_call: TRBJ2-3
cdr3_aa: CAISDLAGNTQYF
cdr3_nt: TGTGCCATCAGTGACCTAGCGGGAAATACGCAGTATTTT

v_call: TRBV9
clone_size: few
d_call: TRBD1
j_call: TRBJ2-5
cdr3_aa: CASSVGWTGWETQYF
cdr3_nt: TGTGCCAGCAGCGTAGGGTGGACAGGGTGGGAGACCCAGTACTTC

v_call: TRBV29-1
clone_size: -
d_call: -
j_call: TRBJ2-3
cdr3_aa: CSVEREWSDTQYF
cdr3_nt: TGCAGCGTTGAGCGGGAATGGTCAGATACGCAGTATTTT

v_call: TRBV5-1
clone_size: -
d_call: -
j_call: TRBJ1-4
cdr3_aa: CASSSGDAATNEKLFF
cdr3_nt: TGCGCCAGCAGTTCTGGGGACGCGGCAACTAATGAAAAACTGTTTTTT

v_call: TRBV20-1
clone_size: -
d_call: -
j_call: TRBJ1-1
cdr3_aa: CSARPVYTEAFF
cdr3_nt: TGCAGTGCTAGACCGGTGTACACTGAAGCTTTCTTT

v_call: TRBV11-3
clone_size: many
d_call: -
j_call: TRBJ2-7
cdr3_aa: CASSTSPGTRNHTYEQYF
cdr3_nt: TGTGCCAGCAGCACAAGCCCTGGGACAAGAAACCACACCTACGAGCAGTACTTC

v_call: TRBV12-3/TRBV12-4
clone_size: many
d_call: TRBD1
j_call: TRBJ1-5
cdr3_aa: CASSRSEQGARYQPQHF
cdr3_nt: TGTGCCAGCAGCCGTTCGGAACAGGGGGCTCGCTATCAGCCCCAGCATTTT

v_call: TRBV7-9
clone_size: -
d_call: TRBD1
j_call: TRBJ2-7
cdr3_aa: CASSQRYRGDEQYF
cdr3_nt: TGTGCCAGCAGCCAGCGGTACAGGGGGGACGAGCAGTACTTC

v_call: TRBV29-1
clone_size: few
d_call: -
j_call: TRBJ2-7
cdr3_aa: CSAILSGQVYEQYF
cdr3_nt: TGCAGCGCGATACTCTCGGGACAAGTCTACGAGCAGTACTTC

v_call: TRBV29-1
clone_size: many
d_call: -
j_call: TRBJ2-7
cdr3_aa: CSVGLDTYEQYF
cdr3_nt: TGCAGCGTTGGTCTGGACACCTACGAGCAGTACTTC

v_call: TRBV6-5
clone_size: many
d_call: -
j_call: TRBJ2-7
cdr3_aa: CASSYSGGMSYEQYF
cdr3_nt: TGTGCCAGCAGTTACTCAGGGGGAATGAGCTACGAGCAGTACTTC

v_call: TRBV15
clone_size: many
d_call: -
j_call: TRBJ2-5
cdr3_aa: CATSYSRETQYF
cdr3_nt: TGTGCCACCAGCTATTCTCGAGAGACCCAGTACTTC

v_call: TRBV12-3/TRBV12-4
clone_size: -
d_call: -
j_call: TRBJ2-3
cdr3_aa: CASSFRGHYTDTQYF
cdr3_nt: TGTGCCAGCAGTTTCCGGGGGCACTACACAGATACGCAGTATTTT

v_call: TRBV7-2
clone_size: few
d_call: -
j_call: TRBJ2-3
cdr3_aa: CASSTRGPTDTQYF
cdr3_nt: TGTGCCAGCAGCACCAGGGGACCGACAGATACGCAGTATTTT

v_call: TRBV14
clone_size: -
d_call: -
j_call: TRBJ2-6
cdr3_aa: CASSQFRDSGANVLTF
cdr3_nt: TGTGCCAGCAGCCAATTTCGGGACTCTGGGGCCAACGTCCTGACTTTC

v_call: TRBV18
clone_size: -
d_call: -
j_call: TRBJ2-2
cdr3_aa: CASSPPGRSGELFF
cdr3_nt: TGTGCCAGCTCACCCCCAGGGAGATCCGGGGAGCTGTTTTTT

v_call: TRBV10-3
clone_size: many
d_call: -
j_call: TRBJ2-3
cdr3_aa: CAISEAGGGRTDTQYF
cdr3_nt: TGTGCCATCAGTGAGGCCGGGGGAGGCCGCACAGATACGCAGTATTTT

v_call: TRBV20-1
clone_size: few
d_call: -
j_call: TRBJ1-5
cdr3_aa: CSATTGWDQPQHF
cdr3_nt: TGCAGTGCTACGACAGGTTGGGACCAGCCCCAGCATTTT

v_call: TRBV5-1
clone_size: -
d_call: -
j_call: TRBJ2-7
cdr3_aa: CASNRGTDEQYF
cdr3_nt: TGCGCCAGCAACCGCGGGACGGACGAGCAGTACTTC

v_call: TRBV7-2
clone_size: many
d_call: -
j_call: TRBJ2-4
cdr3_aa: CASSLFGSAGKNIQYF
cdr3_nt: TGTGCCAGCAGCTTATTCGGTAGTGCTGGCAAAAACATTCAGTACTTC

v_call: TRBV6-1
clone_size: few
d_call: TRBD1
j_call: TRBJ2-7
cdr3_aa: CASSEPGQGDDEQYF
cdr3_nt: TGTGCCAGCAGCGAACCGGGACAGGGGGACGACGAGCAGTACTTC

v_call: TRBV7-2
clone_size: few
d_call: TRBD2
j_call: TRBJ2-7
cdr3_aa: CASSVSGGPYEQYF
cdr3_nt: TGTGCCAGCAGCGTGAGCGGGGGGCCCTACGAGCAGTACTTC

v_call: TRBV12-3/TRBV12-4
clone_size: few
d_call: -
j_call: TRBJ2-1
cdr3_aa: CASSLLAYEQFF
cdr3_nt: TGTGCCAGCAGTTTATTAGCGTATGAGCAGTTCTTC

v_call: TRBV5-1
clone_size: -
d_call: TRBD1
j_call: TRBJ2-7
cdr3_aa: CASSWDRGSNEQYF
cdr3_nt: TGCGCCAGCAGTTGGGACAGGGGATCCAACGAGCAGTACTTC

v_call: TRBV19
clone_size: -
d_call: TRBD2
j_call: TRBJ2-1
cdr3_aa: CASSIILLAGGPGDEQFF
cdr3_nt: TGTGCCAGTAGTATTATTTTGCTAGCGGGAGGGCCTGGCGATGAGCAGTTCTTC

v_call: TRBV29-1
clone_size: many
d_call: -
j_call: TRBJ1-1
cdr3_aa: CSGTERGGAEAFF
cdr3_nt: TGCAGCGGAACCGAAAGGGGGGGAGCTGAAGCTTTCTTT

v_call: TRBV12-3/TRBV12-4
clone_size: many
d_call: -
j_call: TRBJ2-7
cdr3_aa: CASSWRGEQYF
cdr3_nt: TGTGCCAGCAGTTGGAGGGGGGAGCAGTACTTC

v_call: TRBV25-1
clone_size: many
d_call: -
j_call: TRBJ2-7
cdr3_aa: CASSDFRHMAYEQYF
cdr3_nt: TGTGCCAGCAGTGATTTTCGGCATATGGCCTACGAGCAGTACTTC

v_call: TRBV29-1
clone_size: few
d_call: TRBD1
j_call: TRBJ2-7
cdr3_aa: CSVLLWDRVSYEQYF
cdr3_nt: TGCAGCGTTCTCCTTTGGGACAGGGTCTCCTACGAGCAGTACTTC

v_call: TRBV18
clone_size: -
d_call: -
j_call: TRBJ2-4
cdr3_aa: CASSPIDGVAKNIQYF
cdr3_nt: TGTGCCAGCTCACCCATCGACGGGGTAGCCAAAAACATTCAGTACTTC

v_call: TRBV6-1
clone_size: -
d_call: TRBD1
j_call: TRBJ1-1
cdr3_aa: CASSLNPGQTLNTEAFF
cdr3_nt: TGTGCCAGCAGTCTCAATCCGGGACAGACTCTGAACACTGAAGCTTTCTTT

v_call: TRBV7-2
clone_size: -
d_call: -
j_call: TRBJ2-5
cdr3_aa: CASSSSIGQETQYF
cdr3_nt: TGTGCCAGCAGCTCCAGTATAGGTCAAGAGACCCAGTACTTC

v_call: TRBV7-2
clone_size: few
d_call: TRBD1
j_call: TRBJ2-7
cdr3_aa: CASSSRDRDSYEQYF
cdr3_nt: TGTGCCAGCAGCTCCCGGGACAGGGATTCCTACGAGCAGTACTTC

v_call: TRBV18
clone_size: few
d_call: TRBD1
j_call: TRBJ2-7
cdr3_aa: CASSPRQGRGDEQYF
cdr3_nt: TGTGCCAGCTCACCAAGACAGGGTAGGGGTGACGAGCAGTACTTC

v_call: TRBV6-2/TRBV6-3
clone_size: -
d_call: TRBD1
j_call: TRBJ2-3
cdr3_aa: CASSLTGDTFTDTQYF
cdr3_nt: TGTGCCAGCAGCCTTACAGGGGACACCTTCACAGATACGCAGTATTTT

v_call: TRBV5-4
clone_size: few
d_call: -
j_call: TRBJ1-2
cdr3_aa: CASSSSKSPYGYTF
cdr3_nt: TGTGCCAGCAGCTCTTCCAAGAGTCCGTATGGCTACACCTTC

v_call: TRBV5-6
clone_size: -
d_call: -
j_call: TRBJ2-1
cdr3_aa: CASSRSRGAKGNEQFF
cdr3_nt: TGTGCCAGCAGCCGAAGTAGGGGAGCAAAGGGCAATGAGCAGTTCTTC

v_call: TRBV5-4
clone_size: -
d_call: -
j_call: TRBJ2-1
cdr3_aa: CASSLWGLSGRYSYNEQFF
cdr3_nt: TGTGCCAGCAGCTTGTGGGGGCTTTCCGGGAGGTATTCCTACAATGAGCAGTTCTTC

v_call: TRBV6-1
clone_size: -
d_call: -
j_call: TRBJ1-2
cdr3_aa: CASRQKPRGLYGYTF
cdr3_nt: TGTGCCAGCAGGCAAAAACCCAGGGGACTCTATGGCTACACCTTC

v_call: TRBV29-1
clone_size: -
d_call: -
j_call: TRBJ2-5
cdr3_aa: CSVFRTRKETQYF
cdr3_nt: TGCAGCGTTTTTCGAACCAGGAAAGAGACCCAGTACTTC

v_call: TRBV14
clone_size: many
d_call: TRBD2
j_call: TRBJ2-1
cdr3_aa: CASSQASGYNEQFF
cdr3_nt: TGTGCCAGCAGCCAGGCTAGCGGCTACAATGAGCAGTTCTTC

v_call: TRBV20-1
clone_size: -
d_call: -
j_call: TRBJ2-5
cdr3_aa: CSARDQAGPQTQYF
cdr3_nt: TGCAGTGCTAGAGATCAAGCAGGCCCGCAGACCCAGTACTTC

v_call: TRBV11-1
clone_size: -
d_call: -
j_call: TRBJ1-1
cdr3_aa: CASSSRQPNTEAFF
cdr3_nt: TGTGCCAGCAGCTCCCGACAGCCGAACACTGAAGCTTTCTTT

v_call: TRBV20-1
clone_size: many
d_call: -
j_call: TRBJ1-2
cdr3_aa: CSARSRGYTF
cdr3_nt: TGCAGTGCTAGATCGAGGGGCTACACCTTC

v_call: TRBV5-1
clone_size: few
d_call: -
j_call: TRBJ2-2
cdr3_aa: CASSFELAGDLFF
cdr3_nt: TGCGCCAGCAGCTTTGAGTTGGCAGGCGATTTGTTTTTT

v_call: TRBV20-1
clone_size: -
d_call: -
j_call: TRBJ2-7
cdr3_aa: CSARTLLWQGLSYEQYF
cdr3_nt: TGCAGTGCTAGAACTCTTCTTTGGCAGGGACTCTCCTACGAGCAGTACTTC

v_call: TRBV5-5
clone_size: many
d_call: TRBD1
j_call: TRBJ1-2
cdr3_aa: CASGLPQGAVGYTF
cdr3_nt: TGTGCCAGCGGCCTTCCACAGGGGGCGGTGGGCTACACCTTC

v_call: TRBV20-1
clone_size: many
d_call: -
j_call: TRBJ2-1
cdr3_aa: CSARESRFYNEQFF
cdr3_nt: TGCAGTGCTAGAGAGTCTAGGTTCTACAATGAGCAGTTCTTC

v_call: TRBV5-4
clone_size: few
d_call: -
j_call: TRBJ1-2
cdr3_aa: CASTSGTLGNGYTF
cdr3_nt: TGTGCCAGCACTTCCGGGACCCTTGGGAATGGCTACACCTTC

v_call: TRBV20-1
clone_size: few
d_call: -
j_call: TRBJ1-6
cdr3_aa: CSAQAVSNSPLHF
cdr3_nt: TGCAGTGCCCAGGCAGTGTCGAATTCACCCCTCCACTTT

v_call: TRBV6-1
clone_size: -
d_call: -
j_call: TRBJ2-3
cdr3_aa: CASSEQGSPDTQYF
cdr3_nt: TGTGCCAGCAGTGAGCAGGGCAGCCCAGATACGCAGTATTTT